The 2 T cell receptor beta chains below all came from one sample that was sequenced in a study of CD8 T cells in ankylosing spondylitis. One entry per CDR3 protein results from TCRdb running MiXCR on the 5' RACE reads. Here the sample spans around 130,000 distinct CDR3 sequences, 6.5% to 9% being singletons. Sequenced sample: blood, either unsorted or a sorted T cell fraction (not recorded which). These receptors originate from a male donor with ankylosing spondylitis or in good health (not recorded which).

There are many counts of this clonotype. The chain employs TRBV18 and TRBJ2-1; 7 bases fit TRBD1. The germline V gene has CDR1 KGHSH and CDR2 LQKENI. J was trimmed by 0 bases and V by 5 bases; bases with no gene match: 7. CDR3 length: 16 residues. CDR3 sequence: CASSTRQGISYNEQFF. The CDR3 nucleotides are TGTGCCAGCTCAACTCGACAGGGCATCTCCTACAATGAGCAGTTCTTC.

This clonotype was detected ten times or more. V and J are TRBV7-2 and TRBJ2-7; D is perhaps TRBD1 (6 bases). CDR3 length: 14 amino acids. CDR1 is SGHTA, CDR2 FQGNSA, per germline. The V and J ends lost 1 base and 4 bases respectively, with 11 bases between them. The CDR3 DNA reads as TGTGCCAGCAGCTTAGGCAGGGGTACGTACGAGCAGTACTTC. It translates to CASSLGRGTYEQYF.